Below are 32 T cell receptor beta chains sequenced from a single sample in a study of Ad26.COV2.S vaccination and SARS-CoV-2 variants. Libraries were prepared by immunoSEQ multiplex PCR; TCRdb keeps only in-frame clonotypes and omits some of them. The sample includes fewer than 400,000 clones, about 89% of them seen just once. Treatment given: about 20 received Ad26.COV2.S at low or high dose, single or two shots; about 5 received placebo; per-sample allocation not given. Each sample was drawn 63 days after the first injection (of vaccine or placebo). Source: peripheral blood, taken in a trial of Ad26.COV2.S vaccine versus placebo. The origin of the receptors is a person aged 18-60 years who received the Ad26.COV2.S COVID-19 vaccine or a placebo.

The V gene is TRBV28, the J gene TRBJ2-1; a possible D gene is TRBD1 (5 bases). CDR3 length: 17 amino acids. Germline CDR1 MDHEN, CDR2 SYDVKM. Between the trimmed V and J ends, which lost 3 bases and 2 bases, there was a span of 17 bases. The CDR3 region has the DNA TGTGCCAGCAGTTTGGGGCCACTAAAACCCACCTACAATGAGCAGTTCTTC. Amino acid sequence: CASSLGPLKPTYNEQFF.

This chain connects TRBV27 to TRBJ2-2; D not resolved. Trimming removed 6 bases at V and 3 bases at J, with 11 bases between. The CDR3 length is 14 residues. CDR1 is MNHEY and CDR2 is SMNVEV in the germline V gene (reference sequence). For the CDR3, the DNA is TGTGCCAGCAGCCGAGGTCAATACACCGGGGAGCTGTTTTTT. Its translation: CASSRGQYTGELFF.

This clone was seen more than once but under ten times. The chain combines TRBV29-1 with TRBJ1-1; D unresolved. Germline V gene data show CDR1 as SQVTM and CDR2 as ANQGSEA. CDR3 size: 11 residues. V lost 4 bases and J lost 0, with 3 bases in between. The CDR3 loop reads CSVVMNTEAFF. Here the CDR3 DNA reads TGCAGCGTTGTGATGAACACTGAAGCTTTCTTT.

This chain joins TRBV3-1 (or the pseudogene TRBV3-2) and TRBJ1-1, with no clear D. This CDR3 comprises 13 residues. Germline CDR1 reads LGHDT; CDR2 reads YNNKEL (reference sequence). Trimming pared 3 bases from V and 10 bases from J, leaving 15 bases between. The CDR3 region is CASSQSRGRVAFF. CDR3 bases: TGTGCCAGCAGCCAGAGTAGAGGGCGGGTAGCTTTCTTT.

The V and J genes are TRBV15 and TRBJ1-5; maybe TRBD1 (6 bases). The ends were cut back, 3 bases at V and 3 bases at J, with 12 bases in the middle. The germline V gene has CDR1 LNHNV and CDR2 YYDKDF (reference sequence). The CDR3 extends over 15 amino acids. CDR3 amino acids: CATSRGGQINQPQHF. The CDR3 DNA is TGTGCCACCAGCAGGGGGGGACAAATCAATCAGCCCCAGCATTTT.

The chain is built from TRBV5-4 and TRBJ2-6; a possible D gene is TRBD1 (6 bases). The ends were cut back, 1 base at V and 4 bases at J, with 9 bases in the middle. CDR3 size: 15 residues. Per germline, CDR1 SGHNT and CDR2 YYREEE (reference sequence). The CDR3 DNA sequence: TGTGCCAGCAGCTTGACAGGGACAGGGGCCAACGTCCTGACTTTC. Its translation is CASSLTGTGANVLTF.

This chain joins TRBV30 and TRBJ2-5; no clear D gene. The V gene's germline CDR1 is GTSNPN and CDR2 SVGIG (reference sequence). V was clipped by 3 bases and J by 4 bases, with 18 bases between them. This CDR3 comprises 15 residues. CDR3 in amino acids: CAWRKIQGGAETQYF. The CDR3 nucleotides read TGTGCCTGGAGGAAAATACAAGGCGGAGCAGAGACCCAGTACTTC.

V is TRBV10-3 and J is TRBJ2-2; 10 nucleotides match TRBD2. This CDR3 contains 16 residues. J lost 3 bases, V lost 2 bases, and 3 bases had no gene match. Germline loops: CDR1 ENHRY, CDR2 SYGVKD. The CDR3, as DNA: TGTGCCATCAGTGAGAACCTAGCGGGAGACACCGGGGAGCTGTTTTTT. The encoded protein is CAISENLAGDTGELFF.

The chain couples TRBV4-2 to TRBJ1-5, with 11 bases aligning to TRBD1. Germline CDR1 LGHNA, CDR2 YNFKEQ. The CDR3 spans 17 residues. V was pared by 0 bases and J by 1 base, with 2 bases of the junction left unmatched. The DNA of the CDR3 is TGTGCCAGCAGCCAAGATGGGACAGGGGGAAGCAATCAGCCCCAGCATTTT. Translation: CASSQDGTGGSNQPQHF.

This clone was seen repeatedly, ten times or more. CDR3 residues: CASRVTGHEQYF. CDR3 bases: TGTGCCAGCAGAGTGACAGGGCACGAGCAGTACTTC. This chain joins TRBV28 and TRBJ2-7, with 7 bases identical to TRBD1. CDR3 length: 12 amino acids. J was trimmed by 5 bases and V by 6 bases; bases with no gene match: 4. CDR1 MDHEN and CDR2 SYDVKM come from the germline V gene.

The CDR3 is CASSEVGLAGGGSDEQFF. The DNA for the CDR3 is TGTGCCAGCAGTGAAGTTGGGCTAGCGGGAGGGGGGTCGGATGAGCAGTTCTTC. The rearrangement uses TRBV2 and TRBJ2-1; the match to TRBD2 covers 12 bases. Per the germline V gene, CDR1 is SNHLY and CDR2 is FYNNEI. V trimming: 1 base; J trimming: 8 bases; junction bases outside the gene matches: 12. The CDR3 runs to 18 residues.

The chain employs TRBV6-5 and TRBJ2-5, with D uncertain. The CDR3 loop spans 14 amino acids. V gave up 0 bases and J gave up 0 bases, with 5 bases separating them. The germline V gene has CDR1 MNHEY and CDR2 SVGAGI. The CDR3 DNA reads TGTGCCAGCAGTTACTCCCGGCACCAAGAGACCCAGTACTTC. It specifies CASSYSRHQETQYF.

This chain connects TRBV28 to TRBJ1-5; D possibly corresponds to TRBD1 (6 bases). Germline V lookup: CDR1 MDHEN, CDR2 SYDVKM. Trimming took off 3 bases at V and 7 bases at J, with 10 bases between the two ends. CDR3 length: 13 residues. The CDR3 sequence is CASSFPGGQPQHF. Here the CDR3 DNA reads TGTGCCAGCAGTTTTCCGGGGGGCCAGCCCCAGCATTTT.

V gene TRBV5-1 combines with J gene TRBJ2-2, with TRBD2 identical over 13 bases. Trimming took 4 bases from V and 0 from J; bases not matched to a gene: 6. This CDR3 comprises 18 residues. The V gene's germline CDR1 is SGHRS and CDR2 YFSETQ. The CDR3 loop reads CASSPGLAGYSNTGELFF. The CDR3 DNA reads TGCGCCAGCAGCCCGGGACTAGCGGGATACTCGAACACCGGGGAGCTGTTTTTT.

This chain connects TRBV7-2 to TRBJ2-3; 8 nucleotides align to TRBD2. The germline V gene encodes CDR1 SGHTA and CDR2 FQGNSA. J lost 5 bases, V lost 1 base, and 2 bases had no gene match. The CDR3 is 14 amino acids. CDR3 residues: CASSLDGRGDTQYF. The CDR3 DNA sequence: TGTGCCAGCAGCTTAGACGGGAGGGGAGATACGCAGTATTTT. Drawing the rest from reference TRBV7-2 and TRBJ2-3, the complete variable domain is GAGVSQSPSNKVTEKGKDVELRCDPISGHTALYWYRQSLGQGLEFLIYFQGNSAPDKSGLPSDRFSAERTGGSVSTLTIQRTQQEDSAVYLCASSLDGRGDTQYFGPGTRLTVL.

J is TRBJ2-3 and V is TRBV28; TRBD1 might be the D (6 bases). Trimming took off 6 bases at V and 0 bases at J, with 7 bases between the two ends. The CDR3 loop spans 13 amino acids. Per germline, CDR1 MDHEN and CDR2 SYDVKM. The CDR3 reads CASRTGSTDTQYF. For the CDR3, the DNA is TGTGCCAGCAGGACAGGAAGCACAGATACGCAGTATTTT. The full variable domain, its missing parts supplied by reference TRBV28 and TRBJ2-3, is DVKVTQSSRYLVKRTGEKVFLECVQDMDHENMFWYRQDPGLGLRLIYFSYDVKMKEKGDIPEGYSVSREKKERFSLILESASTNQTSMYLCASRTGSTDTQYFGPGTRLTVL.

This clone has only a few counts. This sequence joins TRBV24-1 and TRBJ2-1, with 7 bases aligning to TRBD2. Trimming removed 5 bases from V and 5 bases from J; junction bases left unmatched: 20. Germline CDR1 and CDR2: KGHDR and SFDVKD. CDR3 size: 19 residues. Written as DNA, the CDR3 is TGTGCCACCAGTGGAATGGGGAATTGGGAGGGAGCTACCCACAATGAGCAGTTCTTC. It encodes CATSGMGNWEGATHNEQFF.

The CDR3 nucleotides are TGTGCCAGCAGAACACAGGGGTTCGGGTCACCCCTCCACTTT. As protein: CASRTQGFGSPLHF. The V gene is TRBV6-6, the J gene TRBJ1-6, with 7 nucleotides matching TRBD1. With V trimmed by 6 bases and J by 10 bases, 9 bases remained unmatched. The germline CDR1 and CDR2 sequences are MNHNY and SVGAGI (reference sequence). The CDR3 totals 14 residues.

This chain uses TRBV11-3 with TRBJ1-1, with a tentative D call TRBD1 (5 bases). Trimming shortened V by 2 bases and J by 4 bases, and 14 bases separated the two germline ends. From germline, CDR1 is SGHNT and CDR2 YENEEA. The CDR3 has 15 residues. DNA for the CDR3: TGTGCCAGCAGCTTACGGGGCCGGGGGGGCACTGAAGCTTTCTTT. Amino acids: CASSLRGRGGTEAFF.

The chain is built from TRBV27 and TRBJ2-7; 10 bases fit TRBD2. This CDR3 contains 17 residues. The V gene's germline CDR1 is MNHEY and CDR2 SMNVEV (reference sequence). Losses at the gene ends were 4 bases for V and 7 bases for J; bases not matched to a gene: 16. DNA for the CDR3: TGTGCCAGCAGTTCCCTCCTTATAGCGGGAGGTTTTAAGGAGCAGTACTTC. It codes for CASSSLLIAGGFKEQYF.

This clone was seen once. The chain has TRBV19 and TRBJ1-2, with D possibly matching TRBD1 (5 bases). CDR1 LNHDA and CDR2 SQIVND come from the germline V gene (reference sequence). There are 13 residues in the CDR3. V was trimmed by 7 bases and J by 6 bases, leaving 15 bases between them. The CDR3 loop is CASTRRGGDGYTF. The CDR3 nucleotides are TGTGCCAGTACTCGAAGGGGAGGGGATGGCTACACCTTC.

The chain uses TRBV4-1 and TRBJ1-4; the D gene is possibly TRBD1 (6 bases). Germline CDR1 reads MGHRA; CDR2 reads YSYEKL. The V and J ends lost 3 bases and 8 bases respectively, with 16 bases between them. CDR3 length equals 15 residues. The CDR3, as DNA: TGCGCCAGCAGCCACCGAGGGGGGCAAGGGGAAAAACTGTTTTTT. Translation: CASSHRGGQGEKLFF.

CDR3 sequence reads: CASSSETSKDTGELFF. The CDR3 DNA reads as TGTGCCAGTAGTTCTGAGACTAGTAAGGACACCGGGGAGCTGTTTTTT. The chain links TRBV19 to TRBJ2-2; D possibly corresponds to TRBD2 (6 bases). From germline, CDR1 is LNHDA and CDR2 SQIVND (reference sequence). CDR3 length equals 16 residues. Trimming removed 5 bases from V and 3 bases from J, with 16 bases in between.

This clone has a single count. The chain is built from TRBV7-2 and TRBJ2-1; no clear D. The germline CDR1 and CDR2 sequences are SGHTA and FQGNSA. CDR3 length: 16 amino acids. V was shortened by 7 bases and J by 0 bases, with 16 bases between the two germline ends. DNA of the CDR3: TGTGCCAGCACCCTCGACTTCCAGAGCTCCTACAATGAGCAGTTCTTC. This sequence encodes CASTLDFQSSYNEQFF.

This chain joins TRBV5-1 and TRBJ2-7; D is possibly TRBD1 or TRBD2 (5 bases each). Trimming stripped 4 bases from V and 0 bases from J, with 17 bases between. In germline, CDR1 is SGHRS, CDR2 YFSETQ. CDR3 length equals 16 residues. CDR3 protein: CASSTGRTLNSYEQYF. As DNA, the CDR3 is TGCGCCAGCAGCACGGGAAGGACACTGAACTCCTACGAGCAGTACTTC.

This clone has just a few counts. The V and J genes are TRBV4-2 and TRBJ2-1; TRBD1 is a possible D gene (6 bases). CDR1 is LGHNA, CDR2 YNFKEQ, per germline. This CDR3 is 15 amino acids long. V was trimmed by 1 base and J by 8 bases, leaving 15 bases between them. The CDR3 DNA sequence: TGTGCCAGCAGCCAAGCTGGGAGCAGGGGCCATGAGCAGTTCTTC. It translates to CASSQAGSRGHEQFF.

The rearrangement joins TRBV11-2 to TRBJ2-2; no clear D. CDR1 and CDR2 (germline): SGHAT, FQNNGV. The CDR3 is 15 residues long. Deletions cut 5 bases from V and 6 bases from J, with 16 bases between. CDR3 sequence reads: CASSNAPSPAGELFF. CDR3 in DNA: TGTGCCAGCAGCAACGCTCCCAGTCCCGCCGGGGAGCTGTTTTTT.

The V gene is TRBV27, the J gene TRBJ1-5; the D gene is possibly TRBD1 (5 bases). Germline values: CDR1 MNHEY, CDR2 SMNVEV (reference sequence). The CDR3 loop spans 17 amino acids. The V gene lost 1 base and the J gene lost 3 bases, with 16 bases spanning the gap. CDR3 DNA sequence: TGTGCCAGCAGTTTATTTTGGGGGATTCGGGACAATCAGCCCCAGCATTTT. This translates into CASSLFWGIRDNQPQHF.

The chain has TRBV5-1 and TRBJ2-7; no firm D call. V was trimmed by 4 bases and J by 2 bases, leaving 10 bases between them. This CDR3 is built from 13 residues. Germline V CDR1 and CDR2: SGHRS, YFSETQ. CDR3: CASSHPLTYEQYF. The CDR3 DNA follows: TGCGCCAGCAGCCACCCACTCACCTACGAGCAGTACTTC. The variable domain in full, with the rest retrieved from reference TRBV5-1 and TRBJ2-7, is KAGVTQTPRYLIKTRGQQVTLSCSPISGHRSVSWYQQTPGQGLQFLFEYFSETQRNKGNFPGRFSGRQFSNSRSEMNVSTLELGDSALYLCASSHPLTYEQYFGPGTRLTVT.

The rearrangement links TRBV29-1 to TRBJ2-1, with unresolved D. The V gene's germline CDR1 is SQVTM and CDR2 ANQGSEA. There are 14 residues in the CDR3. V dropped 4 bases and J dropped 5 bases, with 15 bases sitting between them. The chain's CDR3 is CSVGKKVGHNEQFF. CDR3 DNA: TGCAGCGTTGGTAAGAAGGTCGGTCACAATGAGCAGTTCTTC.

Concerning this clone: Different DNA sequences within this sample yield the same CDR3. This rearrangement joins TRBV11-3 to TRBJ1-1; D is ambiguous. Germline CDR1 is SGHNT and CDR2 is YENEEA. This CDR3 region has 11 residues. The ends were cut back, 1 base at V and 8 bases at J, with 5 bases in the middle. The CDR3 loop is CASSLAGEAFF. Written as DNA, the CDR3 is TGTGCCAGCAGCTTAGCTGGGGAAGCTTTCTTT.

The chain is built from TRBV12-5 and TRBJ2-2; TRBD2 might be the D (5 bases). V was cut by 2 bases and J by 3 bases, with 13 bases left in between. In germline, CDR1 is LGHNT, CDR2 FRNRAP. The CDR3 loop spans 16 amino acids. The CDR3 protein is CASGLYLTADTGELFF. The CDR3 bases are TGTGCTAGTGGTTTGTATCTAACAGCGGACACCGGGGAGCTGTTTTTT.